The 26 T cell receptor beta chains in this list originate from one sample, sequenced in a study of breast tumors, draining lymph nodes, adjacent tissues. Axillary draining lymph nodes of breast cancer patients supplied the node samples. TCRdb re-called the multiplex PCR reads with MiXCR, one entry per CDR3 protein. The table shows 150,000 to 200,000 distinct CDR3 sequences, with approximately 30% occurring only once. The specimen sequenced was axillary lymph node tissue. The receptors shown here come from a female donor with breast cancer. Some clones in this sample may be carry-over from other donors' samples.

As for this clonotype: A read error is possible here, since a much larger clone lies one base away. The J gene is TRBJ2-2, the V gene TRBV7-6, with a possible D match to TRBD1 (5 bases). Trimming took 2 bases from V and 6 from J, leaving 10 bases between them. Germline V gives CDR1 SGHVS, CDR2 FNYEAQ. This CDR3 contains 14 residues. The CDR3 DNA is TGTGCCAGCAGCTTAAGGGGCAGTTCCGGGGAGCTGTTTTTT. This gives the protein CASSLRGSSGELFF.

In the case of this clonotype: A much larger clone sits a single nucleotide away, making a read error possible. The chain joins TRBV27 to TRBJ1-6; perhaps TRBD1 as D (5 bases). CDR1 is MNHEY, CDR2 SMNVEV, per germline (reference sequence). CDR3 size: 18 residues. CDR3 nucleotide sequence: TGTGCCAGCAGTCTTCGACCCCGGACATATGCCTATAATTCACCCCTCCGCTTT. This translates into CASSLRPRTYAYNSPLRF.

Notes on this clonotype: This may be a read error, as it is one base from a much larger clone. The rearrangement joins TRBV7-9 to TRBJ2-1; D perhaps matches TRBD2 (6 bases). The germline V gene encodes CDR1 SEHNR and CDR2 FQNEAQ (reference sequence). This CDR3 has 16 residues. The CDR3 protein is CASSLIGGDSYNEQLF. CDR3 in DNA: TGTGCCAGCAGCTTAATAGGTGGGGACTCCTACAATGAGCAGCTCTTC.

This clonotype was observed a few times. This sequence may be a read error, since a much larger clone differs from it by one base. This chain links TRBV7-9 with TRBJ2-1; the D gene is possibly TRBD1 (6 bases). CDR3 size: 15 residues. Per the germline V gene, CDR1 is SEHNR and CDR2 is FQNEAQ (reference sequence). This CDR3 is CASSQMGAPYNEQLF. For the CDR3, the DNA is TGTGCCAGCAGCCAAATGGGGGCCCCCTACAATGAGCAGCTCTTC.

This clonotype occurred many times. The V and J genes are TRBV5-6 and TRBJ2-3; TRBD2 matches 7 bases. V shed 0 bases, J shed 4 bases, and the junction held 5 bases outside the gene matches. This CDR3 comprises 15 residues. Germline V gene sequence: CDR1 SGHDT, CDR2 YYEEEE. CDR3 coding DNA: TGTGCCAGCAGCTTGGTGGCGGGGGTCTCAGATACGCAGTATTTT. Its translation: CASSLVAGVSDTQYF. The full variable domain, completed using reference TRBV5-6 and TRBJ2-3, is DAGVTQSPTHLIKTRGQQVTLRCSPKSGHDTVSWYQQALGQGPQFIFQYYEEEERQRGNFPDRFSGHQFPNYSSELNVNALLLGDSALYLCASSLVAGVSDTQYFGPGTRLTVL.

The J gene is TRBJ1-4, the V gene TRBV15, with 8 bases identical to TRBD1. The CDR3 loop spans 15 amino acids. Losses at the gene ends were 7 bases for V and 6 bases for J; bases not matched to a gene: 10. Germline V gene sequence: CDR1 LNHNV, CDR2 YYDKDF (reference sequence). As DNA, the CDR3 is TGTGCCACCATCCTTACCGGGACAGGCTATGAAAAACTGTTTTTT. Its translation: CATILTGTGYEKLFF.

Remarks on this clonotype: A much bigger clone sits one base away, suggesting this may be a read error. The rearrangement links TRBV6-6 to TRBJ1-2; 7 nucleotides agree with TRBD1. CDR1 MNHNY and CDR2 SVGAGI come from the germline V gene (reference sequence). This CDR3 is built from 17 residues. Trimming cost V 5 bases and J 3 bases; bases outside gene matches: 15. The CDR3 DNA sequence: TGTGCCAGCAGTCACCACGAAAGCTGGACAGGACACTATGGCTACACCTTC. Amino acids: CASSHHESWTGHYGYTF.

This clonotype has a count of ten or more. CDR3 region: CASSDLTGNGYTF. CDR3 bases: TGTGCCAGCAGTGACCTGACAGGGAATGGCTACACCTTC. The chain has TRBV2 and TRBJ1-2, with TRBD1 identical over 7 bases. V gave up 3 bases and J gave up 6 bases; unmatched junction bases: 4. The CDR3 is 13 residues long. From germline, CDR1 is SNHLY and CDR2 FYNNEI. Variable domain in full (rest from reference TRBV2 and TRBJ1-2): EPEVTQTPSHQVTQMGQEVILRCVPISNHLYFYWYRQILGQKVEFLVSFYNNEISEKSEIFDDQFSVERPDGSNFTLKIRSTKLEDSAMYFCASSDLTGNGYTFGSGTRLTVV.

This clonotype appeared many times. V is TRBV19 and J is TRBJ1-6, with D unclear. The germline V gene has CDR1 LNHDA and CDR2 SQIVND (reference sequence). There are 13 residues in the CDR3. V shed 5 bases and J shed 9 bases, with 11 bases lying between them. The CDR3 DNA sequence: TGTGCCAGTAGTGGCGGAGTTCGTTCACCCCTCCACTTT. It specifies CASSGGVRSPLHF.

The table lists this clonotype with many counts. The chain employs TRBV12-3 or TRBV12-4 and TRBJ2-1; D is uncertain. Trimming pared 6 bases from V and 4 bases from J, leaving 13 bases between. CDR3 size: 14 residues. The CDR3 DNA reads TGTGCCAGCAGGGGCAGCCGACTGTACAATGAGCAGTTCTTC. Its protein product is CASRGSRLYNEQFF.

A remark on this clonotype: A much larger clone sits a single nucleotide away, making a read error possible. V usage is TRBV15 and J usage is TRBJ2-3; TRBD1 is a possible D gene (6 bases). The CDR3 runs to 13 residues. Trimming removed 10 bases from V and 5 bases from J, with 16 bases in between. The V gene's germline CDR1 is LNHNV and CDR2 YYDKDF (reference sequence). DNA for the CDR3: TGTGCCAACTCACCGCAGGGGAGAGATACGCAGTATTTT. Translated, it gives CANSPQGRDTQYF. Together with reference TRBV15 and TRBJ2-3, the CDR3 gives the full variable domain: DAMVIQNPRYQVTQFGKPVTLSCSQTLNHNVMYWYQQKSSQAPKLLFHYYDKDFNNEADTPDNFQSRRPNTSFCFLDIRSPGLGDTAMYLCANSPQGRDTQYFGPGTRLTVL.

This clonotype was seen many times. The chain employs TRBV5-6 and TRBJ1-5; D ambiguous. Trimming cost V 3 bases and J 4 bases, with 11 bases left between them. CDR1 and CDR2 from the germline V gene are SGHDT and YYEEEE. The CDR3 has 14 residues. The CDR3 region is CASSSRSINQPQHF. As DNA, the CDR3 is TGTGCCAGCAGCTCTAGGTCGATTAATCAGCCCCAGCATTTT.

Regarding this clonotype: Its ends do not fully match the called genes, so a read error is possible. The rearrangement links TRBV7-9 to TRBJ2-2, with D tentatively TRBD2 (5 bases). Germline CDR1 is SEHNR and CDR2 is FQNEAQ (reference sequence). The CDR3 has 15 residues. The CDR3 spells CASSPGREHTGELSF. The CDR3, as DNA: TGTGCCAGCAGCCCCGGACGTGAGCACACCGGGGAGCTGTCCTTT.

This clonotype has a handful of counts. The gene calls are TRBV6-1 and TRBJ2-1, with D perhaps matching TRBD1 (6 bases). Between the trimmed V and J ends, which lost 6 bases and 7 bases, there was a span of 19 bases. The CDR3 sequence is 15 residues long. The germline gives CDR1 MNHNS, CDR2 SASEGT. CDR3 amino acids: CASSPGWGQRNEQFF. The CDR3 DNA follows: TGTGCCAGCAGCCCTGGGTGGGGGCAGCGAAATGAGCAGTTCTTC.

This clonotype was detected ten times or more. The J gene is TRBJ1-6, the V gene TRBV6-2 or TRBV6-3; 9 positions agree with TRBD1. Germline values: CDR1 MNHEY, CDR2 SVGEGT. The CDR3 extends over 15 amino acids. V lost 0 bases to trimming and J lost 10 bases; unmatched junction nucleotides: 4. The CDR3 protein is CASSYSDRGWSPLHF. The CDR3 nucleotides are TGTGCCAGCAGTTACTCGGACAGGGGCTGGTCACCCCTCCACTTT.

For this clonotype: This is likely a read error, given that the CDR3 carries no conserved phenylalanine or tryptophan at its end. Because the CDR3's place on the DNA is in doubt, the DNA is left out and the CDR3 is given as listed by TCRdb. V gene TRBV2 combines with J gene TRBJ1-4. The CDR3 is 23 residues long, ends included. Per the germline V gene, CDR1 is SNHLY and CDR2 is FYNNEI. The CDR3 loop reads CASGHGQAYEQYLPIPPLQGRAA.

This clonotype occurred many times. The chain couples TRBV7-8 to TRBJ2-7; D is unclear. Germline CDR1 reads SGHVS; CDR2 reads FQNEAQ. V lost 4 bases and J lost 2, with 3 bases in between. This CDR3 region has 11 residues. The CDR3 DNA reads TGTGCCAGCAGCTCCACCTACGAGCAGTACTTC. As protein: CASSSTYEQYF.

This clonotype appeared many times. This chain uses TRBV18 with TRBJ1-2, with 9 positions matching TRBD1. V gave up 4 bases and J gave up 3 bases; unmatched junction bases: 6. Germline CDR1 is KGHSH and CDR2 is LQKENI. The CDR3 sequence is 15 residues long. The CDR3 DNA sequence: TGTGCCAGCTCACTTACCGGGACAGGGTACTATGGCTACACCTTC. This codes for CASSLTGTGYYGYTF. Filled out from reference TRBV18 and TRBJ1-2, the complete variable domain reads NAGVMQNPRHLVRRRGQEARLRCSPMKGHSHVYWYRQLPEEGLKFMVYLQKENIIDESGMPKERFSAEFPKEGPSILRIQQVVRGDSAAYFCASSLTGTGYYGYTFGSGTRLTVV.

There are a few counts of this clonotype. Since a much larger clone is just one base distant, this may be a read error. V gene TRBV24-1 combines with J gene TRBJ2-1; no clear D. This CDR3 region has 12 residues. Per germline, CDR1 KGHDR and CDR2 SFDVKD. As DNA, the CDR3 is TGTGTCACCAGTGGCAGATACAATGAGCAGTTCTTC. Its protein product is CVTSGRYNEQFF.

Regarding this clonotype: It is likely a read error, because the conserved phenylalanine at the end of the CDR3 is missing. The J gene is TRBJ2-1, the V gene TRBV24-1; possible D gene TRBD1, 6 bases. CDR3 length equals 21 residues. Germline CDR1 reads KGHDR; CDR2 reads SFDVKD. The ends were cut back, 7 bases at V and 1 base at J, with 31 bases in the middle. The CDR3 sequence: CATSAGRGQSVAKSSYNEQFL. The CDR3 DNA is TGTGCCACCAGCGCTGGTCGGGGACAAAGTGTAGCGAAGAGTTCCTACAATGAGCAGTTCCTC.

This clonotype came up many times. The V call is TRBV20-1, the J call TRBJ1-6, with D perhaps matching TRBD1 (5 bases). The germline V gene encodes CDR1 DFQATT and CDR2 SNEGSKA (reference sequence). V gave up 1 base and J gave up 4 bases, with 11 bases separating them. This CDR3 has 15 amino acids. The CDR3: CSARAPRQYNSPLHF. The CDR3 DNA reads TGCAGTGCTAGAGCCCCGAGACAGTATAATTCACCCCTCCACTTT.

This clonotype appeared a few times. The chain couples TRBV3-1 to TRBJ1-2; D gene unclear. Germline V CDR1 and CDR2: LGHDT, YNNKEL (reference sequence). V lost 1 base to trimming and J lost 8 bases, with 8 bases between them. There are 12 residues in the CDR3. In DNA, the CDR3 is TGTGCCAGCAGCCAAGGGGTTAGGGGCTACACCTTC. Translated: CASSQGVRGYTF.

This clonotype was seen a few times. This could be a read error, since a much larger clone is one nucleotide away. The chain joins TRBV20-1 to TRBJ2-3; D remains ambiguous. The end of the DNA is better explained by TRBJ1-5, so the J call may be wrong. The V gene's germline CDR1 is DFQATT and CDR2 SNEGSKA (reference sequence). This CDR3 comprises 12 residues. The CDR3 loop reads CSARAGSGTQHF. CDR3 nucleotides: TGCAGTGCTAGGGCCGGAAGCGGCACGCAGCATTTT.

This clonotype was counted ten times or more. CDR3 amino acids: CASSVGAGSSYEQYF. CDR3 in DNA: TGTGCCAGCAGCGTAGGGGCAGGGAGCTCCTACGAGCAGTACTTC. The chain recombines TRBV9 with TRBJ2-7; either TRBD1 or TRBD2 may fit D (5 bases each). The CDR3 totals 15 residues. Germline CDR1 reads SGDLS; CDR2 reads YYNGEE. V was trimmed by 0 bases and J by 0 bases, leaving 10 bases between them.

This clonotype has a count of ten or more. The rearrangement uses TRBV5-6 and TRBJ1-3; the match to TRBD1 covers 9 bases. From germline, CDR1 is SGHDT and CDR2 YYEEEE. The CDR3 sequence is 16 residues long. Germline trimming cut 2 bases from V and 2 bases from J; bases unmatched to any gene: 5. CDR3 nucleotide sequence: TGTGCCAGCAGCTTTACCGGGACAGGGCCTGGAAACACCATATATTTT. Translating gives CASSFTGTGPGNTIYF.

This clonotype has at least ten counts. The V and J genes are TRBV7-6 and TRBJ1-6, with D unresolved. This CDR3 spans 14 amino acids. Germline V gives CDR1 SGHVS, CDR2 FNYEAQ. The V end lost 6 bases, the J end lost 0 bases, and 6 bases lay between the germline ends. CDR3 coding DNA: TGTGCCAGCAGTTACAGCTCCTATAATTCACCCCTCCACTTT. Its protein product is CASSYSSYNSPLHF.